The entry that follows covers one TCR beta chain sequence. It lacks a known antigen. No per-base quality is available; no much larger clone lies one base away. For TCRbeta CDR3 sequencing, genomic DNA was extracted from sorted cells using the QIAGEN DNeasy Blood and Tissue Kit. Through immunoSEQ, high-throughput TCRbeta CDR3 sequencing was done commercially, including PCR amplification with internal controls and bias correction. As for how the authors treated the data: Unique productive TCRbeta sequences were defined by CDR3 nucleotide sequence where primers matched, otherwise by CDR3 amino acid sequence with Vbeta and Jbeta genes. To correct for sorting error, sequences found in more than one sorted population at a frequency ratio of 2:1 or less were discarded, and the remaining shared sequences were assigned to the population with the higher frequency. Donor-reactive sequences were defined as at least 5-fold expanded in CFSE-low cells versus unstimulated cells, with frequency of at least 0.01% in CFSE-low cells. Jensen-Shannon divergence, calculated on the top 100 TCRbeta sequences ranked by frequency, was used to quantify repertoire divergence. For any sample with multiple sequencing runs, sorting error was corrected in each run separately before the runs were pooled. TCRdb limited this immuneACCESS table to in-frame rearrangements with V and J called. A share of clones is missing; checked studies link under half to unresolved V genes, and the rest is unexplained. V, J and clone size reflect that table, while D and trimming were determined from the DNA. The sample has 60,000 to 70,000 clones on record, roughly 90% of them singletons. The ten largest make up about a tenth of the sample.

The data stem from a study of Tregs in tolerant kidney transplant recipients (dated by TCRdb to between 2018 and 2020). For the wider study: The transplants used related donors with nonmyeloablative bone marrow transplantation, and mixed chimerism in the human trials was transient. TCRbeta sequencing was used in the study to identify donor-specific regulatory T cells before combined kidney and bone marrow transplantation, and the identified cells were then tracked after transplant. Broad study findings and their caveats: Biological reproducibility was not directly addressed, though technical replication error appeared minimal. The study was constrained by small patient numbers, and validation of the findings is required in larger populations and under other immunosuppression protocols. For some patients the PCR primers changed over time, which made it impossible to compare the samples from those patients at the nucleotide level. In tolerant patients, the expansion of donor-specific Tregs was greater than global Treg expansion, suggesting that the expansion was antigen-driven rather than nonspecific. Expanding Tregs with activated donor B cells appeared to identify the most biologically relevant and donor-specific TCRbeta repertoire.

Interpreted using the paper, the time point label stands for: blood sample drawn before combined kidney and bone marrow transplant. Thawed PBMCs were FACS-sorted into unstimulated Tregs (CD4+CD25+CD127-), CD4+ non-Tregs (CD4+CD25-), CD4 cells and CD8 cells. The patients were several recipients of combined kidney and bone marrow transplants from the ITN036ST trial, and samples were available only for these trial subjects. Healthy control blood was processed to PBMCs by Ficoll density gradient and cryopreserved, and patient PBMCs were collected before and after transplant. This sequence originates from a human donor who received a combined kidney and bone marrow transplant. The input for sequencing was CD8+ T cells from blood, taken before the transplant.

The DNA reads as follows: TGTGCCAGCAGTTCCTACAGGGTAGATACGCAGTATTTT. The translation is CASSSYRVDTQYF. In this chain, TRBV27 is recombined with TRBJ2-3, and possibly TRBD1, on 6 matching bases. Trimming costs V 4 bases and J 5 bases, and their ends lie 10 bases apart. From its cysteine to its phenylalanine, the CDR3 spans 13 amino acids. Left in the record is the CDR3 DNA by itself, 39 bases read in frame from the first base. From the germline V gene (reference sequence), CDR1 is MNHEY and CDR2 is SMNVEV.